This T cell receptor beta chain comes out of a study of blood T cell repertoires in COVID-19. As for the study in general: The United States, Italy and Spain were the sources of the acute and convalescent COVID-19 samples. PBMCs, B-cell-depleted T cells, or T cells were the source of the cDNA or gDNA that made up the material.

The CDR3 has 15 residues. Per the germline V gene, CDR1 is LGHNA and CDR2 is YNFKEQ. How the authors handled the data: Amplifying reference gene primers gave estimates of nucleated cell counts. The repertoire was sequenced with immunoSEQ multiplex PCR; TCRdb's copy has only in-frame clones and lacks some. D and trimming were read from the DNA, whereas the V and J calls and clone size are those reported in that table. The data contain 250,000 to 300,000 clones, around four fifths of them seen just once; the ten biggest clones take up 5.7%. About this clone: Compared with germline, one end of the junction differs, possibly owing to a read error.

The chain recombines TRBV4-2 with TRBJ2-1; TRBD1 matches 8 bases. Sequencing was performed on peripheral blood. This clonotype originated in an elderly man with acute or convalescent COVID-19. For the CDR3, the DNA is TGTGCCAACAGCTTCGGACAGGGTTCTTCCAATGAGCAGTTCTTC. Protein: CANSFGQGSSNEQFF.